A selection of T cell receptor beta chains follows, all from one sample in a study of blood T cells in healthy people across ages. TCRdb reprocessed the 5' RACE reads with MiXCR, giving one entry per CDR3 protein. This sample has about 930,000 distinct CDR3 sequences, with just under 30% found just once. A further study also used this sample, focusing on T cells of mothers and their children.

The sequencing sample was made of blood. The source is a woman between 40 and 50 years old in good health. CDR3s include the opening cysteine and the closing phenylalanine or tryptophan. Each record gives: J gene, V gene, CDR3 length, D gene, CDR3 protein. A D gene is named only where the DNA matches it firmly.

>TRBJ2-5|TRBV5-5|18|.
CASSLDTYRDGGPKTQYF
>TRBJ1-2|TRBV4-1|17|TRBD1
CASSHQGAGQGLSGYTF
>TRBJ2-1|TRBV10-3|15|TRBD1
CVISGTGPPANEQFF
>TRBJ2-3|TRBV7-3|15|.
CASSLSWGGTDTQYF
>TRBJ2-1|TRBV5-1|14|.
CASSLVPGSDEQFF
>TRBJ1-2|TRBV24-1|17|.
CATSDSRGGAPLYGYTF
>TRBJ1-2|TRBV12-3/TRBV12-4|14|.
CASSLRTVLYGYTF
>TRBJ1-2|TRBV29-1|14|.
CSVEGSDGSYGYTF
>TRBJ1-5|TRBV5-1|14|.
CASSASGGPQPQHF
>TRBJ1-1|TRBV5-1|14|.
CASSLTYMNTEAFF
>TRBJ2-1|TRBV6-6|15|.
CASSSGQKSHNEQFF
>TRBJ2-1|TRBV5-1|13|TRBD1
CASSWGQGNEQFF
>TRBJ1-1|TRBV5-6|15|.
CASSLVGQLNTEAFF
>TRBJ2-1|TRBV5-1|14|TRBD1
CASSQGVSYNEQFF
>TRBJ2-7|TRBV10-3|14|TRBD2
CAISDSGGPGEQYF
>TRBJ1-1|TRBV4-1|15|.
CASSQDVRKNTEAFF
>TRBJ1-4|TRBV7-2|16|TRBD1
CASSLGGTGEGEKLFF
>TRBJ1-2|TRBV28|13|.
CASRTGGGYGYTF
>TRBJ1-1|TRBV6-4|14|.
CASSEGPGSTEAFF
>TRBJ2-3|TRBV28|14|.
CASTTGRVSSTQYF
>TRBJ1-5|TRBV7-8|16|.
CASSLAGPYADQPQHF
>TRBJ2-7|TRBV20-1|15|.
CSAHTGLLSSYEQYF
>TRBJ1-6|TRBV5-5|16|.
CASSLRGNSYNSPLHF
>TRBJ2-1|TRBV24-1|14|TRBD1
CATRGTGVNNEQFF
>TRBJ1-5|TRBV5-8|18|.
CASSSSPLSGLSNQPQHF
>TRBJ2-1|TRBV10-2|16|TRBD2
CASTHGTSGGGLEQFF
>TRBJ1-6|TRBV5-1|13|.
CASKGSNNSPLHF
>TRBJ1-2|TRBV7-9|14|.
CASSQGLANYGYTF